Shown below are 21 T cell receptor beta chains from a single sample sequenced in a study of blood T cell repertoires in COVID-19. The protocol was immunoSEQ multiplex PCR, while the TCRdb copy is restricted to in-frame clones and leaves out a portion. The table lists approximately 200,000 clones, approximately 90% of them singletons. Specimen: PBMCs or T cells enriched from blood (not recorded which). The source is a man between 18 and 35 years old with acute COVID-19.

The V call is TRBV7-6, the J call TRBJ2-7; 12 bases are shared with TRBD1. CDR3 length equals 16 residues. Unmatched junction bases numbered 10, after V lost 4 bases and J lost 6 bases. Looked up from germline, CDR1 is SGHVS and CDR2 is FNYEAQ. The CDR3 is CASSSKTGTGGGEQYF. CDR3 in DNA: TGTGCCAGCAGCTCGAAAACAGGGACAGGGGGCGGCGAGCAGTACTTC.

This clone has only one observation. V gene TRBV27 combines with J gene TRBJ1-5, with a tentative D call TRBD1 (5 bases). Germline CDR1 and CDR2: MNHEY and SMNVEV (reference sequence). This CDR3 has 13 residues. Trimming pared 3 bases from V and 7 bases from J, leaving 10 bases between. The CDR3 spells CASSFIGEQPQHF. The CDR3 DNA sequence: TGTGCCAGCAGTTTTATAGGGGAACAGCCCCAGCATTTT.

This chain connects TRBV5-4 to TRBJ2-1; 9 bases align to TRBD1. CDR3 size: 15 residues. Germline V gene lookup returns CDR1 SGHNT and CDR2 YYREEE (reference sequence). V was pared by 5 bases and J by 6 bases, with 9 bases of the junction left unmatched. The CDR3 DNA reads TGTGCCAGCAGTCTCGACAGGGGGAGGGGCAATGAGCAGTTCTTC. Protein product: CASSLDRGRGNEQFF.

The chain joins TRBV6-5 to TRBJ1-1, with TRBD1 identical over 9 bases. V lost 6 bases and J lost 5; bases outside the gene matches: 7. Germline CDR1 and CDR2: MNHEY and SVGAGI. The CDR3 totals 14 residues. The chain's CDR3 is CASSPGGTGTEAFF. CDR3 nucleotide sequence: TGTGCCAGCAGCCCCGGCGGGACAGGGACTGAAGCTTTCTTT.

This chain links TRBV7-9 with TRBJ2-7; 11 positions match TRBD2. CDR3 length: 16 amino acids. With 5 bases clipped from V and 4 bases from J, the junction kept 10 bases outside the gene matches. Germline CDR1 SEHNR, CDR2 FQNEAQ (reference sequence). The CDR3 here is CASSPAGLAGGYEQYF. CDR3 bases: TGTGCCAGCAGCCCGGCGGGGCTAGCGGGAGGTTACGAGCAGTACTTC.

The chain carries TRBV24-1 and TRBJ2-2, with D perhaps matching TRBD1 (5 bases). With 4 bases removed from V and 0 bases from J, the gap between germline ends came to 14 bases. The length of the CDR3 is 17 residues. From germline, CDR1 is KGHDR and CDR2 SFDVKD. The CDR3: CATSDSWEQANTGELFF. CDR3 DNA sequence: TGTGCCACCAGTGACTCATGGGAACAGGCGAACACCGGGGAGCTGTTTTTT.

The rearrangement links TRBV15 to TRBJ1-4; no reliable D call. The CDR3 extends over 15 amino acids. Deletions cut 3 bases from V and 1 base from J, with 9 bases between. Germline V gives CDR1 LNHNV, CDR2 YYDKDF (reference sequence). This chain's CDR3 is CATSSPGKTNEKLFF. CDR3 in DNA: TGTGCCACCAGCAGCCCCGGGAAAACTAATGAAAAACTGTTTTTT.

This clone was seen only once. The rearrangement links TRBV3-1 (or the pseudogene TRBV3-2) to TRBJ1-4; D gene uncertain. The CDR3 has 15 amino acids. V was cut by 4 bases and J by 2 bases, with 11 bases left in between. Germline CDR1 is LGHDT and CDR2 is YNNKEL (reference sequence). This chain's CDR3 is CASSLWTRTNEKLFF. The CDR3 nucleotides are TGTGCCAGCAGCCTCTGGACTAGGACTAATGAAAAACTGTTTTTT.

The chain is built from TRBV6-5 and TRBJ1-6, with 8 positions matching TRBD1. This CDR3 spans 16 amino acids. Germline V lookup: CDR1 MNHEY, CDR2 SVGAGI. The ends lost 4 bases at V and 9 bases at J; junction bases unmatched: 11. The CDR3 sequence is CASSSTGTGMASPLHF. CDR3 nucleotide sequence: TGTGCCAGCAGTTCAACCGGGACAGGCATGGCTTCACCCCTCCACTTT.

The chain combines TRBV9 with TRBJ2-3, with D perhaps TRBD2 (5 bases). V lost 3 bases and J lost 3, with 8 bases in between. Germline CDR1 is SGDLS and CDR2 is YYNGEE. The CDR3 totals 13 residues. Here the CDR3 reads CASSGTLTDTQYF. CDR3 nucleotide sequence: TGTGCCAGCAGCGGGACTTTAACAGATACGCAGTATTTT.

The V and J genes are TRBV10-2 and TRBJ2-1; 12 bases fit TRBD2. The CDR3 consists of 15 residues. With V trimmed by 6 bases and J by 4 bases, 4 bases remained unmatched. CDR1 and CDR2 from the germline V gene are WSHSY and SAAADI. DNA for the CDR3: TGCGCCAGCAGATTGGGACTAGCGGGTTACAATGAGCAGTTCTTC. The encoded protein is CASRLGLAGYNEQFF.

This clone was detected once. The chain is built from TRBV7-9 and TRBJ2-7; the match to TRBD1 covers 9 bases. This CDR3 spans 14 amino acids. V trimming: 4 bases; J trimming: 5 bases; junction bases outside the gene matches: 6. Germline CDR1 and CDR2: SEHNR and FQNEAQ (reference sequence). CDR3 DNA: TGTGCCAGCAGCTGGGGACAGGGAGTGGACGAGCAGTACTTC. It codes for CASSWGQGVDEQYF.

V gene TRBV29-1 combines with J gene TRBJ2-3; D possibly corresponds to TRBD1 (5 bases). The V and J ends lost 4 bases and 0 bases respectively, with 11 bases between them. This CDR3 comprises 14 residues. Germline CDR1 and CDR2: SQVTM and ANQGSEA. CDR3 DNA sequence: TGCAGCGTTGCCGCAGGGCTGAGCACAGATACGCAGTATTTT. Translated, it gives CSVAAGLSTDTQYF.

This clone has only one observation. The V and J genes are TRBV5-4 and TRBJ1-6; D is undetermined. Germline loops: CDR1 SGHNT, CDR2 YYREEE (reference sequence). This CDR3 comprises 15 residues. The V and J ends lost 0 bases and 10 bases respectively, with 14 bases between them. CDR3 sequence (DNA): TGTGCCAGCAGCTTGGCCGATGGAGTGAGATCACCCCTCCACTTT. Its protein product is CASSLADGVRSPLHF.

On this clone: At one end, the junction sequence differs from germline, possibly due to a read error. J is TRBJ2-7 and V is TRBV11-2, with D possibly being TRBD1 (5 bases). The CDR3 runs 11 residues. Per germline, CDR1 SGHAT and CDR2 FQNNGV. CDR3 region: CASSSGALWDF. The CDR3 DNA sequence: TGTGCCAGCAGCTCTGGGGCTTTATGGGACTTC.

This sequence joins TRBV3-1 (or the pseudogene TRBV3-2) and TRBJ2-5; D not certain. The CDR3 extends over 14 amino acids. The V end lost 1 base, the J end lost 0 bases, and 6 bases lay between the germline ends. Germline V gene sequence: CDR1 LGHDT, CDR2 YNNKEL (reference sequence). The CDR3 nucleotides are TGTGCCAGCAGCCAAGCACAGCACCAAGAGACCCAGTACTTC. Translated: CASSQAQHQETQYF.

CDR3 residues: CASSEGLAGVNEQFF. The CDR3 DNA reads TGTGCCAGCAGTGAAGGGCTAGCGGGAGTCAATGAGCAGTTCTTC. The chain combines TRBV6-4 with TRBJ2-1; 10 bases agree with TRBD2. The junction had 5 bases not matched to a gene; V was cut back by 3 bases and J by 6 bases. This CDR3 has 15 amino acids. The germline gives CDR1 MRHNA, CDR2 SNTAGT.

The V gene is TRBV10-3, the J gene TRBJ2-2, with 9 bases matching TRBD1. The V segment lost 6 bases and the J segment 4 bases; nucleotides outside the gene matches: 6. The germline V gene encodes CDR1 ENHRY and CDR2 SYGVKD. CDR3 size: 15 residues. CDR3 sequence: CAISTGGLGTGELFF. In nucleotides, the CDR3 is TGTGCCATCAGCACAGGGGGCCTGGGCACCGGGGAGCTGTTTTTT.

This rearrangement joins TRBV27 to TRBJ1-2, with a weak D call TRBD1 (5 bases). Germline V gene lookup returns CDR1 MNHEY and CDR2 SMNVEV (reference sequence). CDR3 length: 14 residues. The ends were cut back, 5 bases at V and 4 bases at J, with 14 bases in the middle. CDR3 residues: CASSVVGEGYGYTF. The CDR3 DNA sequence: TGTGCCAGCAGTGTGGTGGGGGAGGGCTATGGCTACACCTTC.

The CDR3 DNA is TGTGCCAGCAGCCTGACAGGGGAGGGCCCCGGGGAGCTGTTTTTT. Translated: CASSLTGEGPGELFF. The chain has TRBV13 and TRBJ2-2; D perhaps matches TRBD1 (8 bases). The CDR3 has 15 residues. Per germline, CDR1 PRHDT and CDR2 FYEKMQ (reference sequence). The V and J ends lost 5 bases and 6 bases respectively, with 16 bases between them.

The CDR3 is CASSSQGRTEAFF. The CDR3 coding sequence is TGCGCCAGCAGTTCCCAGGGGCGCACTGAAGCTTTCTTT. The chain employs TRBV10-1 and TRBJ1-1, with D perhaps TRBD1 (6 bases). Germline lookup yields CDR1 WNHNN and CDR2 SYGVQD (reference sequence). The CDR3 is 13 amino acids. The V and J ends lost 5 bases and 4 bases respectively, with 11 bases between them.